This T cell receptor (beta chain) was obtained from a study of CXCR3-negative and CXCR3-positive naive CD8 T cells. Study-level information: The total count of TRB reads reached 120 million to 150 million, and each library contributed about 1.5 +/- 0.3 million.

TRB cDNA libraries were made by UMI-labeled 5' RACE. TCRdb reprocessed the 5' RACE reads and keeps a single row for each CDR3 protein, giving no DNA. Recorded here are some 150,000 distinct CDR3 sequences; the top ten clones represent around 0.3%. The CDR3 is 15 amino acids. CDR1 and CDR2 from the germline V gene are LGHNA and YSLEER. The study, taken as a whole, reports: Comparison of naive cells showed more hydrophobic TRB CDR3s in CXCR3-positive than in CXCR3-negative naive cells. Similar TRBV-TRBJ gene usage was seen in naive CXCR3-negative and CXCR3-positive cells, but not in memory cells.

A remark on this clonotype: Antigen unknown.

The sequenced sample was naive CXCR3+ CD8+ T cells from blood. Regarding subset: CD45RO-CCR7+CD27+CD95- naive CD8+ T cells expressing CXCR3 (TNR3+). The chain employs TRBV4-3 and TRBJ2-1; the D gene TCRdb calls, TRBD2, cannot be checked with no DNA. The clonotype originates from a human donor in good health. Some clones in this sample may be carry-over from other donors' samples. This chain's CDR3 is CASSQGGGASNEQFF.